This T cell receptor (beta chain) stems from a study of blood T cell repertoires in COVID-19. Study summary: There were acute and convalescent COVID-19 samples, and they came from the United States, Italy and Spain. In each case, the material was cDNA or gDNA derived from T cells, B-cell-depleted T cells, or PBMCs.

In the source study's methods: Estimates of nucleated cell counts were drawn from the amplification of reference gene primers. The protocol was immunoSEQ multiplex PCR, while the TCRdb copy is restricted to in-frame clones and leaves out a portion. For V, J and clone size, that table is used; D and trimming come from the DNA. The sample holds about 47,000 clones, around 83% seen once. The sample holds a few counts of this clone. The TCR was taken from a human donor with acute or convalescent COVID-19. The donor label of this sample is uncertain. The source material was peripheral blood.

This chain's CDR3 is CASSQQGGYGYTF. Written as DNA, the CDR3 is TGTGCCAGCAGCCAGCAGGGAGGCTATGGCTACACCTTC. The chain recombines TRBV7-9 with TRBJ1-2; D is possibly TRBD1 (5 bases). The germline V gene encodes CDR1 SEHNR and CDR2 FQNEAQ (reference sequence). The CDR3 length is 13 residues. Trimming cost V 5 bases and J 4 bases, with 11 bases left between them.